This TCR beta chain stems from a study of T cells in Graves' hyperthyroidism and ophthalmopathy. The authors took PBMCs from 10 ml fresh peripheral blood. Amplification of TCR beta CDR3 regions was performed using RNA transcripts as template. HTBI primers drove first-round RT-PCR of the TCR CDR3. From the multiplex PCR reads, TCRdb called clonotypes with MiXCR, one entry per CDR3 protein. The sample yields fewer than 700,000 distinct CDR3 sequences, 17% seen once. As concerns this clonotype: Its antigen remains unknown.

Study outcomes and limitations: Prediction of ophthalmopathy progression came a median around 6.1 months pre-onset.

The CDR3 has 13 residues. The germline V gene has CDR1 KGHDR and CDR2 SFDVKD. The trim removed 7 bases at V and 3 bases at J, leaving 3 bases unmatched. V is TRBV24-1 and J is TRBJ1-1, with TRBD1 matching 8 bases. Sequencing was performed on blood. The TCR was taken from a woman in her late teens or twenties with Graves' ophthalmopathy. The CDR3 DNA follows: TGTGCCACCAGGGACAGGGAACACACTGAAGCTTTCTTT. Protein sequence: CATRDREHTEAFF.